This T cell receptor beta chain was observed in a study of siplizumab effects on memory and regulatory T cells. General study points: Sequences below about 10^-5 frequency were poorly captured, and few alloreactive clones mapped to unstimulated subsets.

Cells from the mixed lymphocyte reaction underwent coculture for around six days at 37 degrees C. The protocol was immunoSEQ multiplex PCR, while the TCRdb copy is restricted to in-frame clones and leaves out a portion. This table holds roughly 13,000 clones, around 49% found once. Germline loops: CDR1 SNHLY, CDR2 FYNNEI. Trimming stripped 1 base from V and 9 bases from J, with 10 bases between. The CDR3 covers 13 residues. This clone was counted between two and nine times. Its antigen remains unidentified. The receptor was isolated from a human donor in good health; the cells came from an allogeneic mixed lymphocyte reaction. The sample taken for sequencing was CFSE-low (dividing) CD4+ T cells sorted from an allogeneic mixed lymphocyte reaction. The chain combines TRBV2 with TRBJ2-1, with D possibly matching TRBD2 (5 bases). The CDR3 sequence: CASSEEVRGEQFF. The CDR3 DNA sequence: TGTGCCAGCAGTGAAGAAGTACGGGGTGAGCAGTTCTTC.